This TCR beta chain is drawn from a study of post-analysis software for immune sequencing data. The study, taken as a whole, reports: There were five TRBV segments more frequent in patients than controls, and TRBV5-6, TRBV5-1 and TRBV20-1 were among them.

Unique molecular identifiers tagged the TCR beta cDNA libraries. A population of about 0.85 to 11 million T cells gave rise to about half a million cDNA molecules. TCRdb reprocessed the PCR reads with MiXCR, giving one entry per CDR3 protein. Of 750,000 to 950,000 distinct CDR3 sequences in the sample, roughly half were seen once. Of note for this clonotype: Its antigen is undetermined.

CDR1 is DFQATT and CDR2 is SNEGSKA in the germline V gene (reference sequence). This CDR3 is 13 amino acids long. The J segment lost 4 bases and the V segment lost 2 bases, leaving 5 bases of the junction unmatched. This receptor was obtained from a girl aged 10-17 years with multiple sclerosis. The chain carries TRBV20-1 and TRBJ2-7, with 7 nucleotides matching TRBD1. The sample taken for sequencing was blood. Here the CDR3 DNA reads TGCAGTGCTAGACACAGGGGATGGTACGAGCAGTACTTC. This encodes CSARHRGWYEQYF.